This is a list of T cell receptor beta chains from one sample in a study of blood T cell repertoires in COVID-19. Sequenced by immunoSEQ multiplex PCR; TCRdb stores in-frame clones only, minus some. Found here are approximately 220,000 clones, 88% of them singletons; the top ten hold 2.6%. Sample: PBMCs or T cells enriched from blood (not recorded which). The receptors were gathered from a woman between 25 and 40 years old who had recovered from COVID-19. CDR3s include the opening cysteine and the closing phenylalanine or tryptophan. Each record gives: V gene, J gene, D gene, clone size, CDR3 DNA, CDR3 protein. A D gene is named only where the DNA matches it firmly. Clone size appears in some rows only: once, few, many, or a class for an expanded clone.

V: TRBV18; J: TRBJ2-3; D: .; size: .; DNA: TGTGCCAGCTCACCCCTCAAGATGATAGGGGCCTTCGAGGATACGCAGTATTTT; CDR3: CASSPLKMIGAFEDTQYF
V: TRBV5-4; J: TRBJ2-2; D: .; size: few; DNA: TGTGCCAGCAGCCGCCGGACAGCGAACACCGGGGAGCTGTTTTTT; CDR3: CASSRRTANTGELFF
V: TRBV10-2; J: TRBJ1-1; D: .; size: .; DNA: TGCGCCAGCAGACTGGAAGCTTTCTTT; CDR3: CASRLEAFF
V: TRBV2; J: TRBJ2-7; D: .; size: once; DNA: TGTGCCAGCATGGAGAGATACGAGCAGTACTTC; CDR3: CASMERYEQYF
V: TRBV10-3; J: TRBJ1-3; D: TRBD1; size: few; DNA: TGTGCCATCAGTACTGACAGGGGATCTGGAAACACCATATATTTT; CDR3: CAISTDRGSGNTIYF
V: TRBV19; J: TRBJ2-1; D: .; size: .; DNA: TGTGCCAATCATCAGCAGTTCTTC; CDR3: CANHQQFF
V: TRBV11-2; J: TRBJ1-2; D: TRBD1; size: .; DNA: TGTGCCAGCAGCTACATACAGGGGGCGCTTGAACATGGCTACACCTTC; CDR3: CASSYIQGALEHGYTF
V: TRBV12-5; J: TRBJ1-2; D: .; size: once; DNA: TGTGCTAGTGGTTTGGTGGCAGGGGAGCAGAACTATGGCTACACCTTC; CDR3: CASGLVAGEQNYGYTF
V: TRBV7-2; J: TRBJ1-5; D: .; size: .; DNA: TGTGCCAGCAGCTTAGTGGGAGGCAATCAGCCCCAGCATTTT; CDR3: CASSLVGGNQPQHF
V: TRBV5-6; J: TRBJ2-2; D: .; size: .; DNA: TGTGCCAGCAGCTTGGGAATTAACAGGCTCGCGAACACCGGGGAGCTGTTTTTT; CDR3: CASSLGINRLANTGELFF
V: TRBV9; J: TRBJ2-2; D: .; size: .; DNA: TGTGCCAGCAGCGTAGTATCGAACACCGGGGAGCTGTTTTTT; CDR3: CASSVVSNTGELFF
V: TRBV4-2; J: TRBJ1-2; D: .; size: .; DNA: TGTGCCAGCAGCCAGGAGGAAGAGACCTATGGCTACACCTTC; CDR3: CASSQEEETYGYTF
V: TRBV6-1; J: TRBJ2-1; D: .; size: .; DNA: TGTGCCAGCAGTGAATCCCCACTAACCTACAATGAGCAGTTCTTC; CDR3: CASSESPLTYNEQFF
V: TRBV11-2; J: TRBJ1-2; D: TRBD1; size: .; DNA: TGTGCCAGCAGTTCCGGGACAGGGTCTAACTATGGCTACACCTTC; CDR3: CASSSGTGSNYGYTF
V: TRBV5-4; J: TRBJ1-6; D: .; size: few; DNA: TGTGCCAGCAGCGAGGCCGACCTTCTAAATAATTCACCCCTCCACTTT; CDR3: CASSEADLLNNSPLHF
V: TRBV9; J: TRBJ2-2; D: .; size: .; DNA: TGTGCCAGCAGCGTCCAGGTGTCGAACACCGGGGAGCTGTTTTTT; CDR3: CASSVQVSNTGELFF
V: TRBV7-2; J: TRBJ1-1; D: .; size: .; DNA: TGTGCCAGCACGGTAACTTTGACACTGCCGGAATTGAACACTGAAGCTTTCTTT; CDR3: CASTVTLTLPELNTEAFF
V: TRBV12-3/TRBV12-4; J: TRBJ1-5; D: .; size: .; DNA: TGTGCCAGCAGTTTATCGGGCAATCAGCCCCAGCATTTT; CDR3: CASSLSGNQPQHF
V: TRBV19; J: TRBJ2-1; D: .; size: once; DNA: TGTGCCAGTAGTATACAGGGGCCGTACAATGAGCAGTTCTTC; CDR3: CASSIQGPYNEQFF
V: TRBV29-1; J: TRBJ1-3; D: .; size: .; DNA: TGCAGCGTTTCGGAGGGGTTCTCTGGAAACACCATATATTTT; CDR3: CSVSEGFSGNTIYF
V: TRBV9; J: TRBJ2-5; D: .; size: .; DNA: TGTGCCAGCAGCGTAGACAGTCAAGAGACCCAGTACTTC; CDR3: CASSVDSQETQYF
V: TRBV7-9; J: TRBJ1-1; D: .; size: .; DNA: TGTGCCAGCAGCTGGGGGGGAAACACTGAAGCTTTCTTT; CDR3: CASSWGGNTEAFF
V: TRBV4-3; J: TRBJ1-4; D: TRBD1; size: once; DNA: TGCGCCAGCAGCCAAGACCGACAGGGGGATAATGAAAAACTGTTTTTT; CDR3: CASSQDRQGDNEKLFF
V: TRBV3-1/TRBV3-2; J: TRBJ2-3; D: .; size: .; DNA: TGTGCCAGCAGCCCCCGGACAGCCCAGAACGCAGATACGCAGTATTTT; CDR3: CASSPRTAQNADTQYF
V: TRBV6-5; J: TRBJ2-7; D: .; size: .; DNA: TGTGCCAGCAGTTACGGGCGGGGGCCCTACGAGCAGTACTTC; CDR3: CASSYGRGPYEQYF
V: TRBV7-8; J: TRBJ1-5; D: .; size: once; DNA: TGTGCCAGCAGCTCGACTACAGGGTATAGCAATCAGCCCCAGCATTTT; CDR3: CASSSTTGYSNQPQHF
V: TRBV7-9; J: TRBJ1-4; D: TRBD1; size: once; DNA: TGTGCCAGCAGCCCCCGGGACAGGGGTGATGAAAAACTGTTTTTT; CDR3: CASSPRDRGDEKLFF
V: TRBV5-1; J: TRBJ2-1; D: .; size: .; DNA: TGCGCCAGCAGCTTGTGGCAGACTTACAATGAGCAGTTCTTC; CDR3: CASSLWQTYNEQFF
V: TRBV7-6; J: TRBJ1-2; D: .; size: .; DNA: TGTGCCAGCAGCTCCTTAGAACCTGGCTACACCTTC; CDR3: CASSSLEPGYTF
V: TRBV4-1; J: TRBJ1-6; D: .; size: .; DNA: TGCGCCAGCAGCCAAGGCCAAGGACAGTTTAATTCACCCCTCCACTTT; CDR3: CASSQGQGQFNSPLHF
V: TRBV25-1; J: TRBJ1-2; D: TRBD1; size: .; DNA: TGTGCCAGCAGTGAAGGGACAGGGAGAGACTATGGCTACACCTTC; CDR3: CASSEGTGRDYGYTF
V: TRBV4-1; J: TRBJ1-5; D: .; size: .; DNA: TGCGCCAGCAGTCCTCCGGGGGACCGGGTGGGCAATCAGCCCCAGCATTTT; CDR3: CASSPPGDRVGNQPQHF
V: TRBV7-2; J: TRBJ2-7; D: TRBD2; size: few; DNA: TGTGCCAGCAGCCACCGGGTGCGCGGGGGGTCGTCCTACGAGCAGTACTTC; CDR3: CASSHRVRGGSSYEQYF
V: TRBV12-3/TRBV12-4; J: TRBJ1-1; D: .; size: .; DNA: TGTGCCAGCAGGCGACAGGCAAACACTGAAGCTTTCTTT; CDR3: CASRRQANTEAFF
V: TRBV9; J: TRBJ1-2; D: TRBD1; size: .; DNA: TGTGCCAGCAGCGTATTGGAACAGGGGGGCTACACCTTC; CDR3: CASSVLEQGGYTF
V: TRBV19; J: TRBJ1-2; D: .; size: .; DNA: TGTGCCAGTAGAAATCGGGGCTACACCTTC; CDR3: CASRNRGYTF
V: TRBV12-3/TRBV12-4; J: TRBJ2-5; D: .; size: .; DNA: TGTGCCAGCAGTCGACTAGAGACCCAGTACTTC; CDR3: CASSRLETQYF
V: TRBV5-6; J: TRBJ2-7; D: .; size: .; DNA: TGTGCCAGCAGCTTGGGAGTCGTCTACGAGCAGTACTTC; CDR3: CASSLGVVYEQYF
V: TRBV29-1; J: TRBJ2-5; D: .; size: .; DNA: TGCAGCGTTGAAGTCGGACTTCAAGAGACCCAGTACTTC; CDR3: CSVEVGLQETQYF
V: TRBV6-5; J: TRBJ2-7; D: .; size: .; DNA: TGTGCCAGCGTAGGACACACGAACTCCTACGAGCAGTACTTC; CDR3: CASVGHTNSYEQYF
V: TRBV5-1; J: TRBJ2-5; D: TRBD2; size: .; DNA: TGCGCCAGCAGCTTGGGGCTAGCGGCACAAGAGACCCAGTACTTC; CDR3: CASSLGLAAQETQYF
V: TRBV5-1; J: TRBJ2-1; D: TRBD2; size: .; DNA: TGCGCCAGCAGGGTTACTAGCGGGGTCTACAATGAGCAGTTCTTC; CDR3: CASRVTSGVYNEQFF
V: TRBV19; J: TRBJ1-5; D: .; size: few; DNA: TGTGCCAGTAGCATGGCAGGGATCGGGCAGCCCCAGCATTTT; CDR3: CASSMAGIGQPQHF
V: TRBV29-1; J: TRBJ2-1; D: TRBD2; size: .; DNA: TGCAGCGTTTGGACTAGCGGGGGGACATACAATGAGCAGTTCTTC; CDR3: CSVWTSGGTYNEQFF
V: TRBV2; J: TRBJ1-1; D: TRBD1; size: .; DNA: TGTGCCAGCAGGGGACAGACCATGAACACTGAAGCTTTCTTT; CDR3: CASRGQTMNTEAFF
V: TRBV10-2; J: TRBJ2-2; D: TRBD1; size: .; DNA: TGCGCCAGCAGTGGACAGGGTAGAGCCGGGGAGCTGTTTTTT; CDR3: CASSGQGRAGELFF
V: TRBV2; J: TRBJ1-1; D: TRBD1; size: .; DNA: TGTGCCAGCAGTGCCCGGGACAGACTCCTGAGGGGCACTGAAGCTTTCTTT; CDR3: CASSARDRLLRGTEAFF
V: TRBV5-1; J: TRBJ1-6; D: TRBD1; size: .; DNA: TGCGCCAGCAGCTCCGACAGGGGGCCCAATTCACCCCTCCACTTT; CDR3: CASSSDRGPNSPLHF
V: TRBV4-1; J: TRBJ1-2; D: .; size: .; DNA: TGCGCCAGCAGCGCTGGGCCTCCCCGGCGCCCTGGCTACACCTTC; CDR3: CASSAGPPRRPGYTF
V: TRBV7-3; J: TRBJ2-2; D: TRBD2; size: .; DNA: TGTGCCAGCAGCTCCCGACTAGCAGCAGCCGGGGAGCTGTTTTTT; CDR3: CASSSRLAAAGELFF
V: TRBV5-6; J: TRBJ2-3; D: .; size: once; DNA: TGTGCCAGCAGCTCCCTCCTGACGGGGGGCACAGATACGCAGTATTTT; CDR3: CASSSLLTGGTDTQYF
V: TRBV21-1; J: TRBJ1-5; D: .; size: .; DNA: TGTGCCAGCAGCAAAGGAGGGACAGGGCCACCCATATTATATAGCAATCAGCCCCAGCATTTT; CDR3: CASSKGGTGPPILYSNQPQHF
V: TRBV19; J: TRBJ2-3; D: TRBD2; size: .; DNA: TGTGCCAGTAGTATCGCCCCTCTAGCGGGAGACACAGATACGCAGTATTTT; CDR3: CASSIAPLAGDTDTQYF